This T cell receptor beta chain originates from a study of cytomegalovirus exposure and HLA in healthy donors (dated by TCRdb to 2017 to 2019). Context from the whole study: According to a later analysis, the 120 or so validation repertoires were produced on the same platform as the 700 or so repertoires of the first cohort. The study aimed to test whether cataloging public T cell receptors could reveal signatures of past pathogen exposure. Besides the first cohort of hundreds of subjects, a separate validation cohort made up of 95 to 150 different subjects was used. To predict cytomegalovirus infection status, the study combined high-throughput TCR immunosequencing, statistical association of individual TCRs with disease status, and machine learning. What the authors observed across the whole study: In a later analysis, TCRs clustered in the first cohort were found to also tend to co-occur in the roughly 130 validation repertoires, with approximately 95% of cluster scores above 0. Three of the identified cytomegalovirus-associated TCR beta chains were confirmed in vitro to be specific for cytomegalovirus antigens. It was suggested by the authors that the approach could potentially be generalized to other disease states and immunological phenotypes. A later analysis lacked HLA typing for the validation cohort, so it scored co-occurrence in that cohort across all 120 repertoires. A total of some 180 TCR beta chains were listed by the study as associated with cytomegalovirus. The classifier was reported to diagnose cytomegalovirus status with high specificity and sensitivity in both the original cohort and the validation cohort. Most TCR sequences were observed very rarely across donors, whereas some public TCRs were present in many individuals.

Regarding this clone: Its antigen remains undetermined. Per-base qualities were not stored, and no clone one base away is much larger.

Inclusive of the bounding cysteine and phenylalanine, the CDR3 is 14 residues long. Here the CDR3 DNA is all that survives: 42 bases in frame from base 1. The germline V gene specifies LGHNA as CDR1 and YNFKEQ as CDR2. V is pared back by 0 bases and J by 6 bases, with 6 bases lying between the germline termini. Donors formed part of the validation cohort, which comprised 120 subjects and was distinct from the first cohort of under 800 subjects. The library relied on the immunoSEQ multiplex PCR assay. The authors' pipeline ran thus. A statistical classification framework was built for diagnosing cytomegalovirus status from the catalog of TCR beta chain sequences. TCRdb holds this immuneACCESS table with in-frame rearrangements only. Some clones are missing; in checked studies, unresolved V genes explain under half, and the rest has no known cause. Clonal size and the V and J genes are those of that table, whereas D and trimming came from the DNA. In this sample the table shows some 310,000 clones, approximately 85% of which occur a single time. About 0.96% of the sample is taken by the ten largest.

This chain is built from TRBV4-2 and TRBJ1-6, with no D gene named confidently. The sequencing sample was made of PBMCs. The TCR comes from a young man in good health and CMV-seronegative. The CDR3: CASSQDSVNSPLHF. The sequence in DNA is TGTGCCAGCAGCCAAGATTCGGTTAATTCACCCCTCCACTTT.